This T cell receptor (beta chain) was captured by sequencing in a study of shared clonotypes between healthy human individuals. Assay used: immunoSEQ multiplex PCR; TCRdb lists only in-frame clones, some missing. The data contain 330,000 or so clones, around 74% of them singletons. This clone has just a few counts. The CDR3 has 13 residues. Germline CDR1 reads WNHNN; CDR2 reads SYGVQD (reference sequence). V lost 0 bases and J lost 6, with 9 bases in between. The specimen was memory CD4+ T cells sorted from blood. The sample's subset: CD45RA-negative fraction. The receptor's source is a man aged 30 to 45 in good health. J is TRBJ2-7 and V is TRBV10-1, with D perhaps matching TRBD2 (6 bases). The CDR3 bases are TGCGCCAGCAGTGAGTCTGGAGGGCTCGAGCAGTACTTC. As protein: CASSESGGLEQYF.